A selection of T cell receptor beta chains follows, all from one sample in a study of shared clonotypes between healthy human individuals. Using immunoSEQ multiplex PCR, the repertoire was profiled, and TCRdb retains in-frame clones only, with some absent. In the table there are hundreds of thousands of clones, roughly 92% of which are singletons. Sequencing used naive CD8+ T cells sorted from blood. These receptors were collected from a man aged 30 to 45 in good health. The CDR3 runs from the conserved cysteine through the conserved F or W. Each record gives: CDR3 protein, J gene, V gene.

CASSLTSRGGAYEQYF | TRBJ2-7 | TRBV7-9
CASNVAGGGEQFF | TRBJ2-1 | TRBV6-1
CAWSLGQGFPSEQYF | TRBJ2-7 | TRBV30
CASSERGTDQNEAFF | TRBJ1-1 | TRBV10-2
CASSGSGIEQYF | TRBJ2-7 | TRBV27
CASSQGSGIPSSYEQYF | TRBJ2-7 | TRBV4-1
CASSLEDGIYEQYF | TRBJ2-7 | TRBV7-6
CASSLMGSAAQYF | TRBJ2-5 | TRBV27
CASSFYNTDTQYF | TRBJ2-3 | TRBV7-3
CASSRGAGATYNEQFF | TRBJ2-1 | TRBV9
CASSQGGNTGELFF | TRBJ2-2 | TRBV9
CASSASTSRSTDTQYF | TRBJ2-3 | TRBV7-8
CASSQVQAGFYEQYF | TRBJ2-7 | TRBV4-1
CASSQSGTASYEQYF | TRBJ2-7 | TRBV16
CASSYTQGLYDGYTF | TRBJ1-2 | TRBV6-5
CASNLGLLAYEQYF | TRBJ2-7 | TRBV11-2
CASSSQDENTEAFF | TRBJ1-1 | TRBV7-9
CASGTSEAYNEQFF | TRBJ2-1 | TRBV9
CANLYTGELFF | TRBJ2-2 | TRBV2
CASLRGNEQYF | TRBJ2-7 | TRBV6-5
CASSGTSRIEQYF | TRBJ2-7 | TRBV28
CASSVSDGSSYEQYF | TRBJ2-7 | TRBV27
CASRTRTGGRYSNQPQHF | TRBJ1-5 | TRBV7-6
CASSPRGSGPYEQYF | TRBJ2-7 | TRBV7-9
CASMEWVEGGTDTQYF | TRBJ2-3 | TRBV2
CASFGLAGRDTQYF | TRBJ2-3 | TRBV27
CASRRLAGEQYF | TRBJ2-7 | TRBV27